Below, 17 T cell receptor beta chains from the same sample are listed, as sequenced in a study of CD8 T cells in ankylosing spondylitis (dated 2017 in TCRdb). General conclusions and limits of the study: Blood from ankylosing spondylitis patients appeared to be characterized by a TCR beta motif made up of seven or eight highly homologous amino acid variants.

The antigens for these receptors are not known. Library creation used 5' RACE. The listed sequencing device is Illumina HiSeq 2500. The raw public data were reprocessed by TCRdb itself: fastp quality trimming at Q25, MiXCR clonotype calling, in-frame beta chains only. When rows share a CDR3 protein, they turn into one entry using the most common DNA and genes. The sample records about 220,000 distinct CDR3 sequences, 15% to 20% of which are singletons. The ten largest clones capture about two fifths of the sample. The sequenced sample consisted of blood, either unsorted or a sorted T cell fraction (not recorded which). The receptor set was obtained from a male donor with ankylosing spondylitis.

The table lists this clonotype with a few counts. The chain is built from TRBV20-1 and TRBJ2-1; no reliable D call. Trimming stripped 1 base from V and 5 bases from J, with 24 bases between. The CDR3 has 18 residues. Germline loops: CDR1 DFQATT, CDR2 SNEGSKA (reference sequence). CDR3 region: CSARGIPETPGPDNEQFF. CDR3 in DNA: TGCAGTGCTAGAGGGATCCCCGAAACTCCTGGGCCGGACAATGAGCAGTTCTTC.

The chain recombines TRBV30 with TRBJ1-1, with D possibly matching TRBD1 (5 bases). The CDR3 has 13 residues. V was shortened by 2 bases and J by 5 bases, with 12 bases between the two germline ends. CDR1 and CDR2 from the germline V gene are GTSNPN and SVGIG (reference sequence). CDR3 loop: CAWSSWAGTEAFF. CDR3 sequence (DNA): TGTGCCTGGAGTAGTTGGGCAGGGACTGAAGCTTTCTTT.

The chain is built from TRBV3-1 and TRBJ1-1; no definite D call. Trimming pared 0 bases from V and 5 bases from J, leaving 10 bases between. Per the germline V gene, CDR1 is LGHDT and CDR2 is YNNKEL (reference sequence). This CDR3 is built from 14 residues. CDR3 in amino acids: CASSQEASWTEAFF. CDR3 in DNA: TGTGCCAGCAGCCAAGAGGCCTCGTGGACTGAAGCTTTCTTT. The full variable domain, with the rest looked up from reference TRBV3-1 and TRBJ1-1, is DTAVSQTPKYLVTQMGNDKSIKCEQNLGHDTMYWYKQDSKKFLKIMFSYNNKELIINETVPNRFSPKSPDKAHLNLHINSLELGDSAVYFCASSQEASWTEAFFGQGTRLTVV.

The rearrangement links TRBV6-1 to TRBJ2-7; 8 nucleotides agree with TRBD1. CDR1 and CDR2 from the germline V gene are MNHNS and SASEGT. The CDR3 totals 14 residues. V shed 10 bases and J 5 bases; nucleotides not matched to a gene: 13. The CDR3 region has the DNA TGTGCCACCTCAACGACGGGACAGGAGGACGAGCAGTACTTC. This codes for CATSTTGQEDEQYF.

The genes are TRBV12-3 or TRBV12-4 and TRBJ2-7, with D unclear. The CDR3 spans 11 residues. Trimming removed 4 bases from V and 7 bases from J, with 8 bases in between. This CDR3 reads CASSWAGEQYF. The CDR3 DNA sequence: TGTGCCAGCAGTTGGGCCGGGGAGCAGTACTTC.

This sequence joins TRBV20-1 and TRBJ1-1; 9 positions match TRBD1. V trimming: 5 bases; J trimming: 6 bases; junction bases outside the gene matches: 4. This CDR3 comprises 12 residues. Germline-derived CDR1 and CDR2 are DFQATT and SNEGSKA (reference sequence). Here the CDR3 reads CSAGTGMAEAFF. In DNA, the CDR3 is TGCAGTGCTGGGACAGGGATGGCTGAAGCTTTCTTT.

This clonotype appeared a few times. The junction departs from the called germline gene at one end, perhaps through a read error. The chain uses TRBV7-7 and TRBJ2-5; TRBD2 aligns across 9 bases. The germline V gene encodes CDR1 SSHAT and CDR2 FNYEAQ (reference sequence). The CDR3 spans 15 residues. This CDR3 is CASSLVLAGQETQYF. Here the CDR3 DNA reads TGTGCTAGCAGCTTAGTCCTAGCGGGACAAGAGACCCAGTACTTC.

This clonotype was seen a few times. In DNA, the CDR3 is TGTGCCAGCAGCGAGACTAGCGGGGCATACGAGCAGTACTTC. Amino acids: CASSETSGAYEQYF. The V and J genes are TRBV7-2 and TRBJ2-7; 11 bases match TRBD2. V gave up 5 bases and J gave up 4 bases; unmatched junction bases: 4. Germline V gene data show CDR1 as SGHTA and CDR2 as FQGNSA. This CDR3 has 14 residues. Drawing the rest from reference TRBV7-2 and TRBJ2-7, the complete variable domain is GAGVSQSPSNKVTEKGKDVELRCDPISGHTALYWYRQSLGQGLEFLIYFQGNSAPDKSGLPSDRFSAERTGGSVSTLTIQRTQQEDSAVYLCASSETSGAYEQYFGPGTRLTVT.

J is TRBJ1-1 and V is TRBV29-1; D is possibly TRBD1 (6 bases). CDR1 is SQVTM and CDR2 is ANQGSEA in the germline V gene. The CDR3 has 13 residues. The V and J ends lost 0 bases and 5 bases respectively, with 10 bases between them. CDR3 residues: CSVEDQGRTEAFF. CDR3 in DNA: TGCAGCGTTGAAGATCAGGGGAGGACTGAAGCTTTCTTT.

The DNA for the CDR3 is TGCGCCAGCAGCCCGGGACGGGAACCCTACAATGAGCAGTTCTTC. The encoded protein is CASSPGREPYNEQFF. The rearrangement links TRBV4-3 to TRBJ2-1, with D perhaps assigned TRBD1 or TRBD2 (5 bases each). Germline CDR1 is LGHNA and CDR2 is YSLEER. The CDR3 has 15 amino acids. Trimming stripped 4 bases from V and 2 bases from J, with 12 bases between.

At least ten counts were recorded for this clonotype. This sequence joins TRBV29-1 and TRBJ1-1; no reliable D call. This CDR3 has 15 amino acids. Germline-derived CDR1 and CDR2 are SQVTM and ANQGSEA. Trimming cost V 3 bases and J 7 bases, with 21 bases left between them. CDR3 DNA: TGCAGCGTTGATGAACGGCCGGTTATGGAGGGTGAAGCTTTCTTT. It translates to CSVDERPVMEGEAFF.

The sample holds a few counts of this clonotype. The V gene is TRBV6-5, the J gene TRBJ2-7; D is uncertain. The V end was cut by 5 bases, the J end by 6 bases, with 11 bases between. The CDR3 is made up of 12 amino acids. Germline V gene data show CDR1 as MNHEY and CDR2 as SVGAGI. CDR3 sequence reads: CASSPTASEQYF. The DNA of the CDR3 is TGTGCCAGCAGTCCCACGGCCTCCGAGCAGTACTTC.

This chain joins TRBV19 and TRBJ1-1; no definite D call. CDR1 is LNHDA and CDR2 is SQIVND in the germline V gene (reference sequence). V lost 5 bases and J 0 bases, leaving 7 bases between the germline ends. This CDR3 is 13 amino acids long. Written as DNA, the CDR3 is TGTGCCAGTAGTCCCCGGATGAACACTGAAGCTTTCTTT. This gives the protein CASSPRMNTEAFF.

This rearrangement joins TRBV7-3 to TRBJ2-3; TRBD1 agrees at 10 bases. The germline V gene has CDR1 SGHTA and CDR2 FQGTGA. There are 15 residues in the CDR3. V shed 2 bases, J shed 5 bases, and the junction held 4 bases outside the gene matches. CDR3 sequence (DNA): TGTGCCAGCAGCTTAGGGACAGGGGTCGGAGATACGCAGTATTTT. It specifies CASSLGTGVGDTQYF.

V and J are TRBV9 and TRBJ2-7; the D is unclear. The CDR3 consists of 13 residues. V was trimmed by 1 base and J by 6 bases, leaving 11 bases between them. The germline gives CDR1 SGDLS, CDR2 YYNGEE. CDR3 residues: CASSVPGRSEQYF. The CDR3 DNA sequence: TGTGCCAGCAGCGTACCTGGACGTTCCGAGCAGTACTTC.

The V gene is TRBV6-5, the J gene TRBJ1-1; D might be TRBD1 (6 bases). The germline V gene has CDR1 MNHEY and CDR2 SVGAGI. Trimming left V 2 bases short and J 8 bases short, with 12 bases between. The CDR3 totals 13 residues. CDR3 in amino acids: CASSYTGQLEAFF. The CDR3, as DNA: TGTGCCAGCAGTTACACCGGACAGCTAGAAGCTTTCTTT.

The chain recombines TRBV9 with TRBJ1-3; a possible D gene is TRBD1 (6 bases). Germline V gives CDR1 SGDLS, CDR2 YYNGEE. Trimming cost V 1 base and J 2 bases, with 7 bases left between them. The CDR3 runs to 14 residues. The CDR3 nucleotides are TGTGCCAGCAGCGTACAGGGGACTGGAAACACCATATATTTT. Translated: CASSVQGTGNTIYF.